A single sample gave rise to the 32 T cell receptor beta chains below, sequenced in a study of Graves' ophthalmopathy and Graves' hyperthyroidism. TCR beta CDR3 amplification used RNA transcripts. HTBI primers were used in a first-round RT-PCR, which preceded a second-round multiplex PCR. MiXCR, run by TCRdb on the multiplex PCR reads, gives a single entry per CDR3 protein. The top ten clones hold around 3.3% of a sample with 600,000 to 700,000 distinct CDR3 sequences, over 40% of them seen once. The specimen sequenced was peripheral blood. These receptors originate from an adult man with Graves' ophthalmopathy.

In its sample, this clonotype was seen many times. V gene TRBV12-3 or TRBV12-4 combines with J gene TRBJ2-7, with TRBD2 matching over 8 bases. This CDR3 is built from 15 residues. V was pared by 2 bases and J by 4 bases, with 7 bases of the junction left unmatched. CDR3 protein: CASSLSTSGRYEQYF. The CDR3 DNA reads as TGTGCCAGCAGTTTAAGCACTAGCGGTCGGTACGAGCAGTACTTC.

The gene calls are TRBV7-2 and TRBJ2-1, with TRBD1 identical over 8 bases. This CDR3 has 15 amino acids. CDR1 SGHTA and CDR2 FQGNSA come from the germline V gene. The junction had 10 bases not matched to a gene; V was cut back by 2 bases and J by 10 bases. CDR3 loop: CASSLTQGGSGEQFF. DNA of the CDR3: TGTGCCAGCAGCTTAACACAGGGGGGAAGCGGGGAGCAGTTCTTC.

This chain uses TRBV25-1 with TRBJ2-5; D gene uncertain. Trimming shortened V by 8 bases and J by 2 bases, and 18 bases separated the two germline ends. The CDR3 runs 15 residues. Per the germline V gene, CDR1 is MGHDK and CDR2 is SYGVNS. CDR3 nucleotides: TGTGCCAGCTGGACCCCCCGGACGGTACAAGAGACCCAGTACTTC. It yields the protein CASWTPRTVQETQYF.

In this sample, this clonotype turned up many times. The chain uses TRBV6-4 and TRBJ1-2; D uncertain. The V end lost 0 bases, the J end lost 5 bases, and 7 bases lay between the germline ends. CDR3 length: 13 amino acids. The germline CDR1 and CDR2 sequences are MRHNA and SNTAGT. CDR3 region: CASSDSAGYGYTF. The CDR3 DNA is TGTGCCAGCAGTGACTCGGCCGGGTATGGCTACACCTTC.

This clonotype was observed a handful of times. V and J are TRBV12-3 or TRBV12-4 and TRBJ1-6; TRBD1 matches 7 bases. The V segment lost 4 bases and the J segment 7 bases; nucleotides outside the gene matches: 7. The CDR3 is 15 residues long. CDR3 loop: CASSYYGTENSPLHF. The CDR3 DNA sequence: TGTGCCAGCAGTTACTATGGGACAGAAAATTCACCCCTCCACTTT.

This clonotype was recorded once. This may be a read error, as it is one base from a much larger clone. The chain uses TRBV12-3 or TRBV12-4 and TRBJ1-1, with D perhaps matching TRBD1 (5 bases). Deletions cut 6 bases from V and 6 bases from J, with 14 bases between. The length of the CDR3 is 13 residues. This CDR3 is CASSGVQGSEAFF. The CDR3 DNA reads TGTGCCAGCAGCGGCGTCCAGGGCTCTGAAGCTTTCTTT.

This clonotype has a count of ten or more. The V gene is TRBV24-1, the J gene TRBJ2-2; D unclear. The CDR3 loop spans 15 amino acids. The germline V gene encodes CDR1 KGHDR and CDR2 SFDVKD. The V and J ends lost 4 bases and 0 bases respectively, with 8 bases between them. CDR3 region: CATSDPAANTGELFF. The CDR3 coding sequence is TGTGCCACCAGTGACCCCGCGGCGAACACCGGGGAGCTGTTTTTT.

A word on this clonotype: This clone may be a read error of a much larger clone one base away. This is likely a read error, given that the CDR3 carries no conserved phenylalanine or tryptophan at its end. This chain uses TRBV7-2 with TRBJ2-7, with TRBD1 as a possible D gene (5 bases). Germline CDR1 reads SGHTA; CDR2 reads FQGNSA. The CDR3 is 14 amino acids. V lost 3 bases and J lost 2, with 11 bases in between. As DNA, the CDR3 is TGTGCCAGCAGCTTGGCAGGGCCCCCCTACGAGCAGTACCTC. Amino acid sequence: CASSLAGPPYEQYL.

This clonotype was counted ten times or more. CDR3 protein: CASSLAGNSNQPQHF. DNA of the CDR3: TGTGCCAGCAGCTTAGCCGGAAATAGCAATCAGCCCCAGCATTTT. V is TRBV7-2 and J is TRBJ1-5, with D unresolved. Germline lookup yields CDR1 SGHTA and CDR2 FQGNSA. There are 15 residues in the CDR3. Trimming shortened V by 0 bases and J by 0 bases, and 6 bases separated the two germline ends.

Ten or more counts support this clonotype. This sequence joins TRBV5-5 and TRBJ2-7; 10 nucleotides align to TRBD1. CDR1 and CDR2 (germline): SGHKS, YYEKEE (reference sequence). The junction had 10 bases not matched to a gene; V was cut back by 1 base and J by 3 bases. The CDR3 contains 17 residues. Here the CDR3 reads CASSLTLPGQGRYEQYF. The CDR3 bases are TGTGCCAGCAGCTTGACCTTACCGGGACAGGGGCGCTACGAGCAGTACTTC. The variable domain in full, with the rest retrieved from reference TRBV5-5 and TRBJ2-7, is DAGVTQSPTHLIKTRGQQVTLRCSPISGHKSVSWYQQVLGQGPQFIFQYYEKEERGRGNFPDRFSARQFPNYSSELNVNALLLGDSALYLCASSLTLPGQGRYEQYFGPGTRLTVT.

The chain uses TRBV7-2 and TRBJ1-2; D is undetermined. The CDR3 spans 11 residues. Trimming pared 5 bases from V and 8 bases from J, leaving 9 bases between. CDR1 SGHTA and CDR2 FQGNSA come from the germline V gene. The CDR3 loop reads CASSVPGGYTF. The CDR3 region has the DNA TGTGCCAGCAGCGTACCGGGCGGCTACACCTTC.

This clonotype was seen only a few times. This chain joins TRBV2 and TRBJ1-6; D is undetermined. The ends were cut back, 5 bases at V and 5 bases at J, with 13 bases in the middle. Looked up from germline, CDR1 is SNHLY and CDR2 is FYNNEI. CDR3 size: 15 residues. CDR3 amino acids: CASSFLATNNSPLHF. CDR3 nucleotides: TGTGCCAGCAGTTTTTTGGCAACAAATAATTCACCCCTCCACTTT.

With regard to this clonotype: This CDR3 is missing its conserved last phenylalanine or tryptophan, likely due to a read error. This chain links TRBV15 with TRBJ1-2; TRBD1 matches at 9 bases. Per the germline V gene, CDR1 is LNHNV and CDR2 is YYDKDF (reference sequence). V lost 6 bases to trimming and J lost 7 bases; unmatched junction nucleotides: 9. This CDR3 contains 14 residues. In DNA form, the CDR3 reads TGTGCCACCAGGAGACAGGGGGTTAGCTGTGGCTACACCCTC. Residues: CATRRQGVSCGYTL.

This clonotype was found a few times. The chain is built from TRBV12-3 or TRBV12-4 and TRBJ1-5; the D is unclear. V lost 1 base, J lost 9 bases, and 7 bases lay in between. The CDR3 runs to 12 residues. This chain's CDR3 is CASSLGFRPQHF. CDR3 coding DNA: TGTGCCAGCAGTTTAGGATTTCGGCCCCAGCATTTT.

Here the CDR3 DNA reads TGTGCCAGGAGGATGGAGGGCGAGGGGAACACTGAAGCTTTCTTT. It yields the protein CARRMEGEGNTEAFF. The V call is TRBV2, the J call TRBJ1-1; D unresolved. V lost 9 bases to trimming and J lost 1 base, with 18 bases between them. This CDR3 has 15 amino acids. Per the germline V gene, CDR1 is SNHLY and CDR2 is FYNNEI.

This clonotype was seen many times. V and J are TRBV7-8 and TRBJ2-7; 12 bases match TRBD2. The CDR3 spans 15 residues. CDR1 and CDR2 from the germline V gene are SGHVS and FQNEAQ. Trimming took 3 bases from V and 6 from J; bases not matched to a gene: 6. DNA of the CDR3: TGTGCCAGCAGCTTTAGACTAGCGGGAGACCTCGAGCAGTACTTC. This translates into CASSFRLAGDLEQYF.

This chain links TRBV10-3 with TRBJ2-5; 7 bases match TRBD1. Germline V gives CDR1 ENHRY, CDR2 SYGVKD. This CDR3 comprises 13 residues. V shed 11 bases and J 2 bases; nucleotides not matched to a gene: 8. The CDR3 sequence is CAQPTTGQETQYF. The CDR3 nucleotides are TGTGCCCAACCTACGACAGGGCAAGAGACCCAGTACTTC.

A few counts support this clonotype. This chain uses TRBV12-3 or TRBV12-4 with TRBJ2-5; D ambiguous. V was clipped by 6 bases and J by 1 base, with 9 bases between them. CDR3 length equals 13 residues. The CDR3 protein is CASRTNIQETQYF. DNA of the CDR3: TGTGCCAGCAGGACGAACATCCAAGAGACCCAGTACTTC.

This clonotype was seen many times. V gene TRBV29-1 combines with J gene TRBJ2-5, with D maybe TRBD1 (5 bases). CDR1 is SQVTM, CDR2 ANQGSEA, per germline. Deletions cut 7 bases from V and 2 bases from J, with 11 bases between. The CDR3 runs to 12 residues. The CDR3 region has the DNA TGCAGCGATATGACAGTGCAAGAGACCCAGTACTTC. It yields the protein CSDMTVQETQYF.

This clonotype is a singleton in its sample. The V gene is TRBV24-1, the J gene TRBJ2-1, with D tentatively TRBD1 (6 bases). CDR3 size: 15 residues. Germline V CDR1 and CDR2: KGHDR, SFDVKD. Trimming removed 0 bases at V and 1 base at J, with 6 bases between. The CDR3 spells CATSDLQGSYNEQFF. The CDR3 DNA follows: TGTGCCACCAGTGATTTGCAGGGGTCCTACAATGAGCAGTTCTTC.

Many counts were recorded for this clonotype. This chain joins TRBV19 and TRBJ2-2; D may match TRBD1 or TRBD2 (5 bases each). Trimming left V 10 bases short and J 0 bases short, with 12 bases between. Germline V gene lookup returns CDR1 LNHDA and CDR2 SQIVND (reference sequence). The CDR3 consists of 14 residues. Written as DNA, the CDR3 is TGTGCCACCCGGGGACGTGCGAACACCGGGGAGCTGTTTTTT. Encoded protein: CATRGRANTGELFF.

The chain links TRBV10-3 to TRBJ1-2; 8 positions agree with TRBD1. Germline V lookup: CDR1 ENHRY, CDR2 SYGVKD. The V gene end was trimmed by 5 bases and the J gene end by 7 bases; junction bases not matched to a gene: 6. This CDR3 comprises 13 residues. The CDR3, as DNA: TGTGCCATCAGTAGAACAGGGGGACGTGGCTACACCTTC. Translation: CAISRTGGRGYTF.

Comment on this clonotype: With a much larger clone just one base away, this may be a read error. This chain joins TRBV13 and TRBJ1-2, with 8 bases that match TRBD1. The CDR3 is 15 residues long. The J segment lost 6 bases and the V segment lost 2 bases, leaving 8 bases of the junction unmatched. Looked up from germline, CDR1 is PRHDT and CDR2 is FYEKMQ (reference sequence). The CDR3 protein is CASSLRPGGTDGYTF. The CDR3 bases are TGTGCCAGCAGCTTAAGGCCAGGGGGCACGGATGGCTACACCTTC.

This clonotype was found many times. This chain uses TRBV9 with TRBJ2-5, with 8 bases identical to TRBD1. Germline V gene sequence: CDR1 SGDLS, CDR2 YYNGEE. V lost 0 bases to trimming and J lost 5 bases; unmatched junction nucleotides: 6. CDR3 length: 15 amino acids. As DNA, the CDR3 is TGTGCCAGCAGCGTAGGACAGGGGATTTTCGAGACCCAGTACTTC. Its translation is CASSVGQGIFETQYF. Complete variable domain (other parts from reference TRBV9 and TRBJ2-5): DSGVTQTPKHLITATGQRVTLRCSPRSGDLSVYWYQQSLDQGLQFLIQYYNGEERAKGNILERFSAQQFPDLHSELNLSSLELGDSALYFCASSVGQGIFETQYFGPGTRLLVL.

This rearrangement joins TRBV2 to TRBJ1-1; TRBD1 might be the D (6 bases). V was pared by 5 bases and J by 5 bases, with 12 bases between. The CDR3 has 13 residues. Looked up from germline, CDR1 is SNHLY and CDR2 is FYNNEI. The CDR3, as DNA: TGTGCCAGCAGTCACCGGGGGCTAACTGAAGCTTTCTTT. As protein: CASSHRGLTEAFF. Drawing the rest from reference TRBV2 and TRBJ1-1, the complete variable domain is EPEVTQTPSHQVTQMGQEVILRCVPISNHLYFYWYRQILGQKVEFLVSFYNNEISEKSEIFDDQFSVERPDGSNFTLKIRSTKLEDSAMYFCASSHRGLTEAFFGQGTRLTVV.

This chain uses TRBV7-9 with TRBJ2-6; no definite D call. The CDR3 loop spans 14 amino acids. V was trimmed by 2 bases and J by 4 bases, leaving 6 bases between them. CDR1 and CDR2 from the germline V gene are SEHNR and FQNEAQ (reference sequence). The CDR3 loop is CASSLRLGANVLTF. In DNA, the CDR3 is TGTGCCAGCAGCTTAAGGCTCGGGGCCAACGTCCTGACTTTC. Filled out from reference TRBV7-9 and TRBJ2-6, the complete variable domain reads DTGVSQNPRHKITKRGQNVTFRCDPISEHNRLYWYRQTLGQGPEFLTYFQNEAQLEKSRLLSDRFSAERPKGSFSTLEIQRTEQGDSAMYLCASSLRLGANVLTFGAGSRLTVL.

This clonotype occurred many times. The chain couples TRBV20-1 to TRBJ2-7; no firm D call. The V end was cut by 3 bases, the J end by 3 bases, with 6 bases between. This CDR3 comprises 11 residues. The germline V gene encodes CDR1 DFQATT and CDR2 SNEGSKA (reference sequence). The CDR3 loop is CSASYNYEQYF. The CDR3 nucleotides read TGCAGTGCTAGTTACAACTACGAGCAGTACTTC.

This clonotype has ten or more counts. V gene TRBV20-1 combines with J gene TRBJ1-2; 9 nucleotides line up with TRBD1. Germline loops: CDR1 DFQATT, CDR2 SNEGSKA (reference sequence). CDR3 size: 14 residues. The V gene end was trimmed by 6 bases and the J gene end by 1 base; junction bases not matched to a gene: 6. CDR3: CSAREGQGNYGYTF. As DNA, the CDR3 is TGCAGTGCCCGCGAGGGACAGGGTAACTATGGCTACACCTTC.

The count of this clonotype is one. A much bigger clone sits one base away, suggesting this may be a read error. CDR3 nucleotides: TGCGCCAGCAGCACCCGGACAGGGAGCTCCTACGAGCAGTACTTC. It codes for CASSTRTGSSYEQYF. The chain uses TRBV4-1 and TRBJ2-7; 8 nucleotides align to TRBD1. Germline trimming cut 5 bases from V and 0 bases from J; bases unmatched to any gene: 6. CDR3 length: 15 residues. The V gene's germline CDR1 is MGHRA and CDR2 YSYEKL.

The chain employs TRBV25-1 and TRBJ1-2; tentatively, D is TRBD1 (5 bases). The CDR3 is 14 residues long. Germline V CDR1 and CDR2: MGHDK, SYGVNS. V was shortened by 8 bases and J by 0 bases, with 13 bases between the two germline ends. CDR3 in amino acids: CASQGTAPNYGYTF. CDR3 in DNA: TGTGCCAGCCAAGGGACCGCCCCTAACTATGGCTACACCTTC.

The chain combines TRBV5-1 with TRBJ2-2; 11 bases fit TRBD2. J was trimmed by 5 bases and V by 3 bases; bases with no gene match: 12. Germline V gene sequence: CDR1 SGHRS, CDR2 YFSETQ. The length of the CDR3 is 18 residues. The CDR3 here is CASSWSLAGGPFTGELFF. The CDR3 DNA sequence: TGCGCCAGCAGCTGGAGTTTAGCGGGAGGGCCGTTTACCGGGGAGCTGTTTTTT.

This clonotype was detected ten times or more. This chain links TRBV9 with TRBJ2-7; weak D call: TRBD1 (8 bases). The CDR3 contains 17 residues. The germline CDR1 and CDR2 sequences are SGDLS and YYNGEE. V shed 3 bases and J shed 3 bases, with 22 bases lying between them. CDR3 bases: TGTGCCAGCAGCGACGGAGCTCACAGGGGGGGTAGCTACGAGCAGTACTTC. Protein: CASSDGAHRGGSYEQYF. Full variable domain (rest looked up from reference TRBV9 and TRBJ2-7): DSGVTQTPKHLITATGQRVTLRCSPRSGDLSVYWYQQSLDQGLQFLIQYYNGEERAKGNILERFSAQQFPDLHSELNLSSLELGDSALYFCASSDGAHRGGSYEQYFGPGTRLTVT.